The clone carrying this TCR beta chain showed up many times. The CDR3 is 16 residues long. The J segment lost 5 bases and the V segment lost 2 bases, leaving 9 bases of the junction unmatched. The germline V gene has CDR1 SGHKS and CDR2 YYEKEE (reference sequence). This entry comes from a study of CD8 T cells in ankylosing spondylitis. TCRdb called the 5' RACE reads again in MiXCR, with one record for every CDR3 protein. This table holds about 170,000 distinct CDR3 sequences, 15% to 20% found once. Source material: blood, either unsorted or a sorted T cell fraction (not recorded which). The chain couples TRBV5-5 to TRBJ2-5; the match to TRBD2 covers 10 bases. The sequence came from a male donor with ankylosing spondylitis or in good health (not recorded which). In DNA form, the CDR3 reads TGTGCCAGCAGCTTTTCACCGGGACTAGCGTCTGAGACCCAGTACTTC. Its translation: CASSFSPGLASETQYF.